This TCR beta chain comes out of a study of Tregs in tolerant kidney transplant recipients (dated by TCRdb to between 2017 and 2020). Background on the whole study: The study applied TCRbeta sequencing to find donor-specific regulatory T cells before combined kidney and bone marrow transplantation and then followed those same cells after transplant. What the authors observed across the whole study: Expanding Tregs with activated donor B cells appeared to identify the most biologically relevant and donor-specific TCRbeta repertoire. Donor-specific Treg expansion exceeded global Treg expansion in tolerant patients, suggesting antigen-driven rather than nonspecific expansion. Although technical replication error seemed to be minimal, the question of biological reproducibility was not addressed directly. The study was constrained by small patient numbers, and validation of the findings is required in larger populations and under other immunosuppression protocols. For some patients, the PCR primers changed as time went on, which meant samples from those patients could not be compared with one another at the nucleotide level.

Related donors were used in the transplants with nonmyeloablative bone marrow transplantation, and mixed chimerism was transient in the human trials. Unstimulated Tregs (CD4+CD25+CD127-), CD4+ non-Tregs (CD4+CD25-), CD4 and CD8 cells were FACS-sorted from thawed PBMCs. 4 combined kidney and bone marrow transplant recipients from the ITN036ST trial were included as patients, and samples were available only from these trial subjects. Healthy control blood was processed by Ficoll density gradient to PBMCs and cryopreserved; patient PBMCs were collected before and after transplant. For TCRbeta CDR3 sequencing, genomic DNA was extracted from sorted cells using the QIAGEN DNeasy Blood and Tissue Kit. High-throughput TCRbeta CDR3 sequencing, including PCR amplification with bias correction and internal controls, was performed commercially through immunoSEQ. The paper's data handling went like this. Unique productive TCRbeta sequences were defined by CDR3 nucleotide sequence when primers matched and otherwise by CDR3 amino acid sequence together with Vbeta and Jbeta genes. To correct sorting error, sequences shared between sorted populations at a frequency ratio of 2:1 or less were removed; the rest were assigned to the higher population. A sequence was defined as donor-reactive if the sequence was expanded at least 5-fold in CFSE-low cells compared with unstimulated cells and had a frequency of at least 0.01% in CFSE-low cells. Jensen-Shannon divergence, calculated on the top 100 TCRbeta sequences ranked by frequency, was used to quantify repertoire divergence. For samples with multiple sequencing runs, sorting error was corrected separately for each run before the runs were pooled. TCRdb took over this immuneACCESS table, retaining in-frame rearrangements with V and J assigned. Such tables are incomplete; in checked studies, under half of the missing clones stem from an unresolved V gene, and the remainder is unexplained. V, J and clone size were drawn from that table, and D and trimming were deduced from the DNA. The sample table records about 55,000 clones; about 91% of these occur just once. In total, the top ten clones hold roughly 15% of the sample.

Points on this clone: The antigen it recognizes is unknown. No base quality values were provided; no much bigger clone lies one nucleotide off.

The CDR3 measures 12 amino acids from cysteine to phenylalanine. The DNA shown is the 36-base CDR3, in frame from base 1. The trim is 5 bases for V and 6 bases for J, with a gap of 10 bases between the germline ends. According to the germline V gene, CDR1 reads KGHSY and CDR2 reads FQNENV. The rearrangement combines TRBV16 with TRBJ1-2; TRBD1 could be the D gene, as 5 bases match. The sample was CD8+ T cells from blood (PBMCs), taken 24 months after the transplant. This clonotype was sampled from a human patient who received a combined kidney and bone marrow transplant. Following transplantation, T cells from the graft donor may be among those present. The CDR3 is CASSSSGHGYTF. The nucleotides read TGTGCCAGCAGCTCCTCAGGGCATGGCTACACCTTC. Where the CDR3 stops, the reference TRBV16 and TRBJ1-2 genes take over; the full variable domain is GEEVAQTPKHLVRGEGQKAKLYCAPIKGHSYVFWYQQVLKNEFKFLISFQNENVFDETGMPKERFSAKCLPNSPCSLEIQATKLEDSAVYFCASSSSGHGYTFGSGTRLTVV.